The sequence of this T cell receptor (beta chain) was determined in a study of cytomegalovirus exposure and HLA in healthy donors. Amplification used 60 Vbeta primers and 13 Jbeta primers. Sequencing used immunoSEQ multiplex PCR; TCRdb keeps in-frame clones, though not all of them. This table holds some 150,000 clones, 60% to 80% found once. Nominally healthy donors were sampled, though unrecorded immune exposures were likely. This clonotype was sampled from a female donor in good health and CMV-seronegative. The sample comprised PBMCs.

CDR3 residues: CASSLDRIQETQYF. CDR3 bases: TGCGCCAGCAGCCTTGACAGGATTCAAGAGACCCAGTACTTC. The chain employs TRBV5-1 and TRBJ2-7; tentatively, D is TRBD1 (6 bases). TRBJ2-5 explains the end of the DNA better; the J call may be wrong. CDR1 and CDR2 from the germline V gene are SGHRS and YFSETQ. The CDR3 has 14 residues.